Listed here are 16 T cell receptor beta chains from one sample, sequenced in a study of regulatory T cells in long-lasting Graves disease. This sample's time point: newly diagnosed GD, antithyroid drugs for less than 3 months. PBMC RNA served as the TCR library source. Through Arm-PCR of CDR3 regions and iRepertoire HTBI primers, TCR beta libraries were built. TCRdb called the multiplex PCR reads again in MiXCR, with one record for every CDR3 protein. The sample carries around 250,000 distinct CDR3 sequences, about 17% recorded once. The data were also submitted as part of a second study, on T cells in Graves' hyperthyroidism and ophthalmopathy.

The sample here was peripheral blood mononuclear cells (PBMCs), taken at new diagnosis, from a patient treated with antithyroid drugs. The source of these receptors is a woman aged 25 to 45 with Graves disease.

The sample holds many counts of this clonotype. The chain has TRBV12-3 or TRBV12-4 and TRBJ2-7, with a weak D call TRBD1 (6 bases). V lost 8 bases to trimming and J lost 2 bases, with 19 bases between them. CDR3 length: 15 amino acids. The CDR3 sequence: CASPLTGHLTYEQYF. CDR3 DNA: TGTGCCAGCCCCCTTACGGGACACCTAACCTACGAGCAGTACTTC.

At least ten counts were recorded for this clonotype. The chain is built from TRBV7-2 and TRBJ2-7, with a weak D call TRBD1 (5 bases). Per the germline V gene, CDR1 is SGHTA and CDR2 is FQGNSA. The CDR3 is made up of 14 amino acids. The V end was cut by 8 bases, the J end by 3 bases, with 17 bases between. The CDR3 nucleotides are TGTGCCAGCTCACCTGGACAAGTCGACTACGAGCAGTACTTC. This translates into CASSPGQVDYEQYF.

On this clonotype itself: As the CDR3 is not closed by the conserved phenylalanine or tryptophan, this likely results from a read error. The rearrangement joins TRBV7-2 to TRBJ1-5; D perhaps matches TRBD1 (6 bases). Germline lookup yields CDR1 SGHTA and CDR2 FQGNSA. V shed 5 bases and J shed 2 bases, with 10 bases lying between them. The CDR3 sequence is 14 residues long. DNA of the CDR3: TGTGCCAGCAGCCCCAGGGGAGGCAATCAGCCCCAGCATTTG. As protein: CASSPRGGNQPQHL.

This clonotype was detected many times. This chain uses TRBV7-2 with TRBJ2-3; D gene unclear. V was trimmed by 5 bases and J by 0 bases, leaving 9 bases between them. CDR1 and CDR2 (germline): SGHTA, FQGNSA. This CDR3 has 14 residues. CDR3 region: CASSLTSSTDTQYF. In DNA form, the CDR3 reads TGTGCCAGCAGCCTGACAAGTAGCACAGATACGCAGTATTTT.

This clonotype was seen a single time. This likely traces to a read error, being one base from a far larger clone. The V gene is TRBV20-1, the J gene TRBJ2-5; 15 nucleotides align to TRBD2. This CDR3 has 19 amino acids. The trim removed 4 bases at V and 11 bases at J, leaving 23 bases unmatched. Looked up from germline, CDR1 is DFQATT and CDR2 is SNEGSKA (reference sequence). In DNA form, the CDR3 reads TGCAGTGCTAATCCCTGGACTAGCGGGGGGGTCAGCTCCTACAATGAGCAGTACTTC. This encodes CSANPWTSGGVSSYNEQYF.

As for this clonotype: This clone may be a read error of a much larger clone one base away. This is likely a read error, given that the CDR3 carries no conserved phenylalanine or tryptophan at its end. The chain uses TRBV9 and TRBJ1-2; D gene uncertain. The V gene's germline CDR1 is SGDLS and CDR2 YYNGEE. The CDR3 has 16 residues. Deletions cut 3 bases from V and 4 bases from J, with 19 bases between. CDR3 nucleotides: TGTGCCAGCAGCGCTAACAGCCCTGGCGCTGGCTATGGCTACACCTTG. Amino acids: CASSANSPGAGYGYTL.

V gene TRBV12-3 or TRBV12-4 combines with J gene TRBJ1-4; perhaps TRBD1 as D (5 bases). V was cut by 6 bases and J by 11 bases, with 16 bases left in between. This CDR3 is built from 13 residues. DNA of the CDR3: TGTGCCAGCAGACCGACGACAGTACGGAAACTGTTTTTT. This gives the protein CASRPTTVRKLFF.

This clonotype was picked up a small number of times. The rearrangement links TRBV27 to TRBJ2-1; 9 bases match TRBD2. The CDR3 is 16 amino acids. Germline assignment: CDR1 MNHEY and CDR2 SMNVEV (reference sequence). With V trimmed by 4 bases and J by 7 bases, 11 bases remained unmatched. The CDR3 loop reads CASSSPGLAPRNEQFF. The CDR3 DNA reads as TGTGCCAGCAGTTCCCCGGGACTAGCCCCGAGAAATGAGCAGTTCTTC.

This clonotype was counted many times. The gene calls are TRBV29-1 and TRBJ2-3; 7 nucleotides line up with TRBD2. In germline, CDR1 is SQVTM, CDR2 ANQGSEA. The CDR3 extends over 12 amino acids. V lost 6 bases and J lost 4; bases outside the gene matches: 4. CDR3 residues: CSVWDYADTQYF. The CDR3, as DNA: TGCAGCGTCTGGGACTACGCAGATACGCAGTATTTT.

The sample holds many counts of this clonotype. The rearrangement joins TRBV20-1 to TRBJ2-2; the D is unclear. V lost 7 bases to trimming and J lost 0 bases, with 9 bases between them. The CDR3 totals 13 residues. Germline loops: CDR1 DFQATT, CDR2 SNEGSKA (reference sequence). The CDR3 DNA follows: TGCAGTGTGAGTGAGGCGAACACCGGGGAGCTGTTTTTT. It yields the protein CSVSEANTGELFF.

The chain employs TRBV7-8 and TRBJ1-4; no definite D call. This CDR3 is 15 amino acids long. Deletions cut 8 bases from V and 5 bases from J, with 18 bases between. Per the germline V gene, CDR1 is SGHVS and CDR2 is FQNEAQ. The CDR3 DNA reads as TGTGCCAGCCCCCCCCACGCAGACCTGAATGAAAAACTGTTTTTT. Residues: CASPPHADLNEKLFF.

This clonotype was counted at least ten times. CDR3 nucleotide sequence: TGTGCCAGCGGTTCAGACAGGGAGTACCAGCCCCAGCATTTT. Translating gives CASGSDREYQPQHF. This chain uses TRBV6-9 with TRBJ1-5; 7 bases fit TRBD1. CDR3 length equals 14 residues. Unmatched junction bases numbered 11, after V lost 8 bases and J lost 7 bases. Germline V gene data show CDR1 as MNHGY and CDR2 as SVAAGI.

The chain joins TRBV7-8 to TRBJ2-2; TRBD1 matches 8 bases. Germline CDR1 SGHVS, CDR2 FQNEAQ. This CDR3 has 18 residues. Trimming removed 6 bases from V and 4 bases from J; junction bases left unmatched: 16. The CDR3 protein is CASRGRAGGRDGTGELFF. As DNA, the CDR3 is TGTGCCAGCAGGGGACGAGCAGGGGGCCGCGATGGCACCGGGGAGCTGTTTTTT.

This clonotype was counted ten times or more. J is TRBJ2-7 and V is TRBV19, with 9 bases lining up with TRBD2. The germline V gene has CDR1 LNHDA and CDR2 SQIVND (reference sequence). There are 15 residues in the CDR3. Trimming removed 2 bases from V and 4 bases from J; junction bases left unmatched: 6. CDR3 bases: TGTGCCAGTAGTATATCAGCGGGGGGAGAATACGAGCAGTACTTC. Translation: CASSISAGGEYEQYF.

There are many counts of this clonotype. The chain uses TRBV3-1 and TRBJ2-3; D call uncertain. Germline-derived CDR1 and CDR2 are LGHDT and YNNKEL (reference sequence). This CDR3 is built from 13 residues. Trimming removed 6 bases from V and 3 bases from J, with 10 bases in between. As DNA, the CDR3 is TGTGCCAGCAGACTACTGGGGACAGATACGCAGTATTTT. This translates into CASRLLGTDTQYF.

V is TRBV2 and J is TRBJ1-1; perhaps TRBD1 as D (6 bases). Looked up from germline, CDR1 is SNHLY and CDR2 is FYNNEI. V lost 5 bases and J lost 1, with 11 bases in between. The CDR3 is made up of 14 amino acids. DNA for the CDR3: TGTGCCAGCAGTTGGGACAATGGGAACACTGAAGCTTTCTTT. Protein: CASSWDNGNTEAFF.